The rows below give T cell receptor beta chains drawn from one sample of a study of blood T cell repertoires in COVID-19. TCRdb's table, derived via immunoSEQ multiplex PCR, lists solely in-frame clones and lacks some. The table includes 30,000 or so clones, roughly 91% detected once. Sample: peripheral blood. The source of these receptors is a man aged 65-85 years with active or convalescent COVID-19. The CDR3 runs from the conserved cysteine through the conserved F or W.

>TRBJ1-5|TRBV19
CASSITGDNQPQHF
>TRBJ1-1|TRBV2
CASSEVGGTEAFF
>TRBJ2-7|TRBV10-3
CAIKGQSSYEQYF
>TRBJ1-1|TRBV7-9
CASSLTGNTEAFF
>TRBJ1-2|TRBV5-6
CASSYGTSPRWGYTF
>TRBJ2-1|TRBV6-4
CASSEGAGSGNEQFF
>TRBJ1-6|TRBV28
CASITGGGPISPLHF
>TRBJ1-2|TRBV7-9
CASSLDRGHGYTF
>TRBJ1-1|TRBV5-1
CASGGQGLGNTEAFF
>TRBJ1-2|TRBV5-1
CASSRGQGYGYTF
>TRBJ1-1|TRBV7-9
CASSLDQFTEAFF